The 9 T cell receptor beta chains below were found in one sample sequenced in a study of a mutant IDH1 vaccine in newly diagnosed glioma. Time point here: week 11, during vaccination. Doses of 300 ug of mutant IDH1 20-mer peptide were given with topical imiquimod. No antigen has been identified for these receptors. Libraries were prepared by immunoSEQ multiplex PCR; TCRdb keeps only in-frame clonotypes and omits some of them. The sample contains more than 50,000 clones, 80% of which appear only once. Sequences were derived from PBMCs, sampled from a glioma patient whose treatment included an IDH1 peptide vaccine. The receptors stem from a man aged 50 or older with glioma.

This clone has only a few counts. V gene TRBV14 combines with J gene TRBJ2-7; D not resolved. CDR3 length: 11 amino acids. With 3 bases removed from V and 1 base from J, the gap between germline ends came to 1 base. Germline-derived CDR1 and CDR2 are SGHDN and FVKESK. The CDR3 DNA is TGTGCCAGCAGCCATTCCTACGAGCAGTACTTC. This gives the protein CASSHSYEQYF.

J is TRBJ1-2 and V is TRBV5-5; no clear D gene. CDR3 size: 13 residues. CDR1 is SGHKS, CDR2 YYEKEE, per germline (reference sequence). V was cut by 4 bases and J by 1 base, with 8 bases left in between. CDR3 loop: CASSTSGNYGYTF. CDR3 sequence (DNA): TGTGCCAGCAGCACGAGCGGTAACTATGGCTACACCTTC.

The table lists this clone with a few counts. The CDR3 spells CASSIQGSNQPQHF. CDR3 coding DNA: TGTGCCAGTAGTATACAGGGTAGCAATCAGCCCCAGCATTTT. This chain joins TRBV19 and TRBJ1-5; TRBD1 is a possible D gene (5 bases). Germline V CDR1 and CDR2: LNHDA, SQIVND (reference sequence). V was clipped by 2 bases and J by 0 bases, with 5 bases between them. This CDR3 region has 14 residues.

This sequence joins TRBV30 and TRBJ2-5; 7 bases match TRBD1. Germline-derived CDR1 and CDR2 are GTSNPN and SVGIG (reference sequence). V dropped 5 bases and J dropped 2; count of bases not matched to a gene: 8. The CDR3 consists of 14 residues. The CDR3 DNA follows: TGTGCCTGGGTCCGGACAGGCCTTCAAGAGACCCAGTACTTC. It encodes CAWVRTGLQETQYF. Variable domain in full (rest from reference TRBV30 and TRBJ2-5): SQTIHQWPATLVQPVGSPLSLECTVEGTSNPNLYWYRQAAGRGLQLLFYSVGIGQISSEVPQNLSASRPQDRQFILSSKKLLLSDSGFYLCAWVRTGLQETQYFGPGTRLLVL.

The V gene is TRBV19, the J gene TRBJ1-2; no clear D. Per germline, CDR1 LNHDA and CDR2 SQIVND (reference sequence). The CDR3 is made up of 12 amino acids. Trimming left V 3 bases short and J 5 bases short, with 7 bases between. CDR3 loop: CASSITRYGYTF. The CDR3 DNA reads as TGTGCCAGTAGTATCACGCGTTATGGCTACACCTTC.

J is TRBJ2-1 and V is TRBV5-6; 8 bases are shared with TRBD2. The CDR3 totals 16 residues. Germline CDR1 and CDR2: SGHDT and YYEEEE. The V gene end was trimmed by 5 bases and the J gene end by 7 bases; junction bases not matched to a gene: 14. The CDR3 DNA follows: TGTGCCAGCAGAAAAGGCCGGGAGGGCCAGTGGAATGAGCAGTTCTTC. Amino acid sequence: CASRKGREGQWNEQFF.

This clone was seen only a few times. This chain uses TRBV28 with TRBJ1-1; 7 bases fit TRBD1. This CDR3 region has 14 residues. Germline V gene sequence: CDR1 MDHEN, CDR2 SYDVKM. Losses at the gene ends were 1 base for V and 11 bases for J; bases not matched to a gene: 10. The CDR3 sequence is CASSLSGGRYRAFF. The CDR3, as DNA: TGTGCCAGCAGTTTATCAGGGGGGCGTTATCGGGCTTTCTTT. Filled out from reference TRBV28 and TRBJ1-1, the complete variable domain reads DVKVTQSSRYLVKRTGEKVFLECVQDMDHENMFWYRQDPGLGLRLIYFSYDVKMKEKGDIPEGYSVSREKKERFSLILESASTNQTSMYLCASSLSGGRYRAFFGQGTRLTVV.

As concerns this clone: One end of the junction is discordant with germline, which a read error may explain. V and J are TRBV19 and TRBJ1-1; D may be TRBD1 (5 bases). CDR3 length: 12 residues. Germline values: CDR1 LNHDA, CDR2 SQIVND (reference sequence). Written as DNA, the CDR3 is TGTGCCAGTAGTATAGCTGGGACTGAATCTTTCTTT. This translates into CASSIAGTESFF.

V is TRBV7-3 and J is TRBJ2-1; 11 positions agree with TRBD2. Per the germline V gene, CDR1 is SGHTA and CDR2 is FQGTGA. J was trimmed by 2 bases and V by 5 bases; bases with no gene match: 2. The CDR3 runs to 15 residues. CDR3 DNA: TGTGCCAGCAGCCTTAGCGGGGGGGCCTACAATGAGCAGTTCTTC. It is translated as CASSLSGGAYNEQFF.